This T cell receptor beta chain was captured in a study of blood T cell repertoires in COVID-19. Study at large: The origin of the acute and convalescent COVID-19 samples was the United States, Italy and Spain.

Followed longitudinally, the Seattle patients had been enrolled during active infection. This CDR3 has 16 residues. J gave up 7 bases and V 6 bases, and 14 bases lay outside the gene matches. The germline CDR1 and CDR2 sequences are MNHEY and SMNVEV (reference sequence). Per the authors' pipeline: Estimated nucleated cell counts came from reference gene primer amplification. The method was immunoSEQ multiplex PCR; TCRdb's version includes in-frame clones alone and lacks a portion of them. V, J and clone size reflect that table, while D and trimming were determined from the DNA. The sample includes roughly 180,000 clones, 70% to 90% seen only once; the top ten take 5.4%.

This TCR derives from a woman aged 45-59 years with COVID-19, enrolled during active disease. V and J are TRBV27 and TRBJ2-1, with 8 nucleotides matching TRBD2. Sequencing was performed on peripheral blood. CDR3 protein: CASSSPLAAPDNEQFF. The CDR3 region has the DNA TGTGCCAGCAGCTCTCCACTAGCGGCCCCAGATAATGAGCAGTTCTTC.